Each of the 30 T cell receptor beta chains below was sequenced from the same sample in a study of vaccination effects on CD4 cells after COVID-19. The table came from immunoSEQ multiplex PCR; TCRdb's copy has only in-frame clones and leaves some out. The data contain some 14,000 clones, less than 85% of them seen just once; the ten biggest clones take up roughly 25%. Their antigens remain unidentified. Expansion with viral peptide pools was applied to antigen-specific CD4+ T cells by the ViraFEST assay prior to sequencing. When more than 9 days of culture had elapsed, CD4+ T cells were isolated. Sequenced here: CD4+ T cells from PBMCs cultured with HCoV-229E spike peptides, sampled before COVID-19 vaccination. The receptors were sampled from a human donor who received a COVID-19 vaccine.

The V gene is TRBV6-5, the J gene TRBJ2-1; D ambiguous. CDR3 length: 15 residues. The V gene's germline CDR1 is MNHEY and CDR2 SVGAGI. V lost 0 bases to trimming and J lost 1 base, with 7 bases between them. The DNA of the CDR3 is TGTGCCAGCAGTTACTCGTGGGTTTCCTACAATGAGCAGTTCTTC. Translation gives CASSYSWVSYNEQFF.

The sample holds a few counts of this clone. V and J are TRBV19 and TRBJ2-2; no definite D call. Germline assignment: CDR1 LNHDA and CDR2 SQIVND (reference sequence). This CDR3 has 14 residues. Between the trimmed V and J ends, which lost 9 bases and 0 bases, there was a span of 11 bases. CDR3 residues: CASRKVANTGELFF. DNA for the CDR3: TGTGCCAGCCGCAAAGTCGCGAACACCGGGGAGCTGTTTTTT. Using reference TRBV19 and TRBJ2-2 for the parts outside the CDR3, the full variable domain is DGGITQSPKYLFRKEGQNVTLSCEQNLNHDAMYWYRQDPGQGLRLIYYSQIVNDFQKGDIAEGYSVSREKKESFPLTVTSAQKNPTAFYLCASRKVANTGELFFGEGSRLTVL.

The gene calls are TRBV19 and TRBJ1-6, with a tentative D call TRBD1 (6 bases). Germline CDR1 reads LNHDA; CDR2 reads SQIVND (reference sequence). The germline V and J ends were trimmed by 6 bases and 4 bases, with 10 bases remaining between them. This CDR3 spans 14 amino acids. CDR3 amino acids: CASRGGSYNSPLHF. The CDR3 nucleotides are TGTGCCAGTAGAGGGGGGTCTTATAATTCACCCCTCCACTTT.

DNA for the CDR3: TGTGCCTGGAGTCCACGGACTAGACCGAGCTCCTACGAGCAGTACTTC. This sequence encodes CAWSPRTRPSSYEQYF. The gene calls are TRBV30 and TRBJ2-7; 7 bases fit TRBD2. This CDR3 region has 16 residues. The J segment lost 0 bases and the V segment lost 2 bases, leaving 10 bases of the junction unmatched. Germline assignment: CDR1 GTSNPN and CDR2 SVGIG (reference sequence).

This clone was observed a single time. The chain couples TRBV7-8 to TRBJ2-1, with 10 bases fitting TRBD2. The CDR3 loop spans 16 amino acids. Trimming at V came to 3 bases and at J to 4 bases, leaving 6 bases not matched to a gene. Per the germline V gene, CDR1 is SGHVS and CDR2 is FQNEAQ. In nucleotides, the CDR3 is TGTGCCAGCAGCTTTGGGAGCGGGAGGGCATACAATGAGCAGTTCTTC. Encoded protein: CASSFGSGRAYNEQFF.

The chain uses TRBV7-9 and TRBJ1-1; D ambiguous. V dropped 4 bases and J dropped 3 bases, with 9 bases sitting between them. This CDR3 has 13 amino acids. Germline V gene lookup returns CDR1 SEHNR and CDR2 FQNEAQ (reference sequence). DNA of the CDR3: TGTGCCAGCAGCTCGGTGGGGTACACTGAAGCTTTCTTT. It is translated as CASSSVGYTEAFF.

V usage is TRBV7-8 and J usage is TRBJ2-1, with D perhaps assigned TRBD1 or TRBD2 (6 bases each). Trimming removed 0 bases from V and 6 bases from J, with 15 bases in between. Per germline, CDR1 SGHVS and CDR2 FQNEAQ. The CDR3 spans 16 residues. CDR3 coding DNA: TGTGCCAGCAGCTTAGCGTCAGCCGGGGGCCTCAATGAGCAGTTCTTC. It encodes CASSLASAGGLNEQFF. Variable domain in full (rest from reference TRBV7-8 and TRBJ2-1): GAGVSQSPRYKVAKRGQDVALRCDPISGHVSLFWYQQALGQGPEFLTYFQNEAQLDKSGLPSDRFFAERPEGSVSTLKIQRTQQEDSAVYLCASSLASAGGLNEQFFGPGTRLTVL.

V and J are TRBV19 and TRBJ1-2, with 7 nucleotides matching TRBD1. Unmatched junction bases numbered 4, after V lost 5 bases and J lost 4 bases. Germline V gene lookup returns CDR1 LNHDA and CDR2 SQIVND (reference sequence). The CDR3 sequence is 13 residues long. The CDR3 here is CASSDRAGYGYTF. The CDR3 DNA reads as TGTGCCAGTAGTGACAGGGCCGGCTATGGCTACACCTTC. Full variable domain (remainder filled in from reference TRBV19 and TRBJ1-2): DGGITQSPKYLFRKEGQNVTLSCEQNLNHDAMYWYRQDPGQGLRLIYYSQIVNDFQKGDIAEGYSVSREKKESFPLTVTSAQKNPTAFYLCASSDRAGYGYTFGSGTRLTVV.

CDR3 coding DNA: TGCGCCAGCAGCTTGGGTACTAGCGGACTCTACGAGCAGTACTTC. This codes for CASSLGTSGLYEQYF. The V gene is TRBV5-1, the J gene TRBJ2-7, with 8 bases lining up with TRBD2. Per the germline V gene, CDR1 is SGHRS and CDR2 is YFSETQ. Trimming took 0 bases from V and 3 from J; bases not matched to a gene: 5. The CDR3 length is 15 residues.

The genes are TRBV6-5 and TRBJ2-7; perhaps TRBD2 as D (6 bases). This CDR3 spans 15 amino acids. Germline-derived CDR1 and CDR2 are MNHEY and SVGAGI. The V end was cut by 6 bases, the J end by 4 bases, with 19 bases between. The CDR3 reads CASSWDSLTGYEQYF. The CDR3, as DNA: TGTGCCAGCAGCTGGGACTCATTAACGGGATACGAGCAGTACTTC.

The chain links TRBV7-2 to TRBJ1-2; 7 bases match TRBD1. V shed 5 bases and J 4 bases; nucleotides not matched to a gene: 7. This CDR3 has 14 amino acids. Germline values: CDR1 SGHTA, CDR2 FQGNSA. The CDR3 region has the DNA TGTGCCAGCAGCCCCCGGGACAGTTCCTATGGCTACACCTTC. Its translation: CASSPRDSSYGYTF.

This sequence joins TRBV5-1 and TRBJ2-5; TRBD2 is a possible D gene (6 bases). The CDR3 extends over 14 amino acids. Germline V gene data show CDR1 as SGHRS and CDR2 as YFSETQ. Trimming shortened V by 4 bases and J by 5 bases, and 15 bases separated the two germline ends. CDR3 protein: CASSLGRSGETQYF. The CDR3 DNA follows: TGCGCCAGCAGCCTCGGGCGGAGCGGGGAGACCCAGTACTTC.

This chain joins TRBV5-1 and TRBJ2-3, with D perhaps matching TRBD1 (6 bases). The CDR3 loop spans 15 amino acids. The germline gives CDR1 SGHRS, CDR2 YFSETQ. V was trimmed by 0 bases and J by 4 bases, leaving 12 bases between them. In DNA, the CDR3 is TGCGCCAGCAGCTTGGCAGGGGACATGGCAGATACGCAGTATTTT. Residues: CASSLAGDMADTQYF. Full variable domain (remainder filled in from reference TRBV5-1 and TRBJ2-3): KAGVTQTPRYLIKTRGQQVTLSCSPISGHRSVSWYQQTPGQGLQFLFEYFSETQRNKGNFPGRFSGRQFSNSRSEMNVSTLELGDSALYLCASSLAGDMADTQYFGPGTRLTVL.

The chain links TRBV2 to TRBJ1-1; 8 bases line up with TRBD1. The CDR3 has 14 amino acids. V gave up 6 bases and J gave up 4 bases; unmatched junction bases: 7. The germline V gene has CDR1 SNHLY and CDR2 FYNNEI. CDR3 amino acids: CASSATGGVTEAFF. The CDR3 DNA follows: TGTGCCAGCAGCGCCACAGGGGGTGTCACTGAAGCTTTCTTT. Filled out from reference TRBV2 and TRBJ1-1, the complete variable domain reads EPEVTQTPSHQVTQMGQEVILRCVPISNHLYFYWYRQILGQKVEFLVSFYNNEISEKSEIFDDQFSVERPDGSNFTLKIRSTKLEDSAMYFCASSATGGVTEAFFGQGTRLTVV.

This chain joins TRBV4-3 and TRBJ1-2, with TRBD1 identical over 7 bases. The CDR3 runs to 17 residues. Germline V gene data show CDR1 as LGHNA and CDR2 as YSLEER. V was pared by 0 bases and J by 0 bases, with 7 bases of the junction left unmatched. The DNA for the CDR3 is TGCGCCAGCAGCCAAGATCCCAGGGGGACGGCTAACTATGGCTACACCTTC. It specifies CASSQDPRGTANYGYTF.

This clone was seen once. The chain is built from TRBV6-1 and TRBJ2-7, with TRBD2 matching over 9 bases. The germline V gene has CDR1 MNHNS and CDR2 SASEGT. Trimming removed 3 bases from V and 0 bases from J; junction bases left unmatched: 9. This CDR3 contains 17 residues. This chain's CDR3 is CASSDLSGGPSSYEQYF. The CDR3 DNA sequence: TGTGCCAGCAGTGACCTTAGCGGGGGCCCTAGCTCCTACGAGCAGTACTTC.

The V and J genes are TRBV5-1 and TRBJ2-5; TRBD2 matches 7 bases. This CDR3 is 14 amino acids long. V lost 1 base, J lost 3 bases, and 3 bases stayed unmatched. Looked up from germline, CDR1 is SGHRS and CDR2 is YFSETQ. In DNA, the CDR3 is TGCGCCAGCAGCTTGAATGCGGGAGAAGAGACCCAGTACTTC. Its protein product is CASSLNAGEETQYF.

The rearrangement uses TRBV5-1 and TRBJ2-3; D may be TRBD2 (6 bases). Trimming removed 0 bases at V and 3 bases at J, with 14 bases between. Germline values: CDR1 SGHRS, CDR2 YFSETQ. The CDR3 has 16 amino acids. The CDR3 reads CASSLVGEEATDTQYF. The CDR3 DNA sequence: TGCGCCAGCAGCTTGGTGGGGGAGGAAGCGACAGATACGCAGTATTTT.

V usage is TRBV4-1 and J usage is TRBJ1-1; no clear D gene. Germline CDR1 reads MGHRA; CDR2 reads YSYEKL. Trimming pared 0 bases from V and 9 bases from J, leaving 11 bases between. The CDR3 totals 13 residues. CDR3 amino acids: CASSQDWGSKAFF. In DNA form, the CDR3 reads TGCGCCAGCAGCCAAGATTGGGGTTCGAAAGCTTTCTTT.

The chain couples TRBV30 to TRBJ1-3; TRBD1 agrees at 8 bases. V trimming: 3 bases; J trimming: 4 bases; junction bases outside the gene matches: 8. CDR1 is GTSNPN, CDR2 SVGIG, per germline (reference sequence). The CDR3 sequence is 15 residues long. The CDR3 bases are TGTGCCTGGAGCTATCAGGGGGCGCGAGGAAACACCATATATTTT. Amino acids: CAWSYQGARGNTIYF.

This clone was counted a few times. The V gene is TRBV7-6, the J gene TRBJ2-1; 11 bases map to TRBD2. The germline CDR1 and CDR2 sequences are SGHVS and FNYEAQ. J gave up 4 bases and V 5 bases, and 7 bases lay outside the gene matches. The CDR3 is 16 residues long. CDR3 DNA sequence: TGTGCCAGCAGCCCCGGGACTAGCGGCTTGTACAATGAGCAGTTCTTC. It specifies CASSPGTSGLYNEQFF.

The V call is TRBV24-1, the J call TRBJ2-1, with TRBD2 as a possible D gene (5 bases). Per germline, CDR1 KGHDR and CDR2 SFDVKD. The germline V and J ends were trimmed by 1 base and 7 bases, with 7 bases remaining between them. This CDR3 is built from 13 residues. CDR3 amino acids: CATSDFGENEQFF. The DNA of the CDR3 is TGTGCCACCAGTGATTTCGGGGAGAATGAGCAGTTCTTC.

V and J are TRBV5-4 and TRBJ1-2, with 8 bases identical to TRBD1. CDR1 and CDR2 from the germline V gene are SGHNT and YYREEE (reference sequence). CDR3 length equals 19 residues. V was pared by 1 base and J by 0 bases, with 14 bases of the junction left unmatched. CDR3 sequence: CASSLKTAGGNTSNYGYTF. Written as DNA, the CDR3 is TGTGCCAGCAGCTTGAAGACCGCAGGGGGCAACACTTCTAACTATGGCTACACCTTC.

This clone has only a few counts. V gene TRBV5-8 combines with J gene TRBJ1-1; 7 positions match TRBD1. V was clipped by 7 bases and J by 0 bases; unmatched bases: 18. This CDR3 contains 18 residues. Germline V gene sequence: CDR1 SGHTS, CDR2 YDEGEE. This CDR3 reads CASHAIGGTLRMNTEAFF. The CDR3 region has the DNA TGTGCCAGCCATGCGATAGGGGGCACCCTCCGTATGAACACTGAAGCTTTCTTT.

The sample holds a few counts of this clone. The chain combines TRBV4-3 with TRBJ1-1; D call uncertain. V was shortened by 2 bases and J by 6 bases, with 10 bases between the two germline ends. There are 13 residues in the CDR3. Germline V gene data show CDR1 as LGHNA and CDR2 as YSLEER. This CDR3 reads CASSQRGGAEAFF. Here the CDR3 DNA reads TGCGCCAGCAGCCAACGGGGTGGAGCTGAAGCTTTCTTT.

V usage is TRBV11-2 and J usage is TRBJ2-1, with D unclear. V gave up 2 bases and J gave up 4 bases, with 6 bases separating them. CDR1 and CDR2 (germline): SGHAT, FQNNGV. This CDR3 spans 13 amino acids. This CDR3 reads CASSLLDYNEQFF. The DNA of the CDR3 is TGTGCCAGCAGCTTATTAGATTACAATGAGCAGTTCTTC.

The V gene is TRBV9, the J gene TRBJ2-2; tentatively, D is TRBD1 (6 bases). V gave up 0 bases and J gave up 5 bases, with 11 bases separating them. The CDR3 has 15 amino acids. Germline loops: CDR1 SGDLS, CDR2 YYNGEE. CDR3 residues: CASSVALTGTGELFF. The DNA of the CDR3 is TGTGCCAGCAGCGTAGCCCTGACAGGTACCGGGGAGCTGTTTTTT.

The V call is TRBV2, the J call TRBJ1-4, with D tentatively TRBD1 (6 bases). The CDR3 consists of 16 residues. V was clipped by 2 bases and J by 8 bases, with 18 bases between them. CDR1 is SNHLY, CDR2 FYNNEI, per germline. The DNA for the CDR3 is TGTGCCAGCAGTGAATGGCTCTCCGGGGGGCGAGAAAAACTGTTTTTT. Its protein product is CASSEWLSGGREKLFF. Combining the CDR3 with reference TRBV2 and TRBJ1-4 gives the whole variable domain EPEVTQTPSHQVTQMGQEVILRCVPISNHLYFYWYRQILGQKVEFLVSFYNNEISEKSEIFDDQFSVERPDGSNFTLKIRSTKLEDSAMYFCASSEWLSGGREKLFFGSGTQLSVL.

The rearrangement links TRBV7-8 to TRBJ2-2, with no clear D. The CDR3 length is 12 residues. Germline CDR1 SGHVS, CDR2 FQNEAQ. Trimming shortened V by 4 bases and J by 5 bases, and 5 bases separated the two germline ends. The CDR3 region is CASSSRTGELFF. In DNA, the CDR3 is TGTGCCAGCAGCTCTCGGACCGGGGAGCTGTTTTTT.

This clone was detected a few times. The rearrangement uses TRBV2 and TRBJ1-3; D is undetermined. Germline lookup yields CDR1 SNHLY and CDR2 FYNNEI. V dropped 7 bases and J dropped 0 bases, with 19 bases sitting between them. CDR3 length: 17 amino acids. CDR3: CASKSGERFFSGNTIYF. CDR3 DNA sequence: TGTGCCAGCAAAAGTGGTGAAAGGTTTTTCTCTGGAAACACCATATATTTT.